Given below is one T cell receptor beta chain in context. The sample belongs to a study of blood T cell repertoires in COVID-19. About the study: There were acute and convalescent COVID-19 samples, and they came from the United States, Italy and Spain. PBMCs, B-cell-depleted T cells, or T cells were the source of the cDNA or gDNA that made up the material.

The authors' processing: Amplification with reference gene primers provided the estimates of nucleated cell counts. The method was immunoSEQ multiplex PCR; TCRdb's version includes in-frame clones alone and lacks a portion of them. V, J and clone size are taken as reported in that table, and D and trimming were inferred from the DNA itself. The sample carries fewer than 250,000 clones, 83% recorded once. Sequenced sample: peripheral blood. This sequence originates from a woman aged 40-49 years with active or convalescent COVID-19.

The CDR3 sequence is CASSLASPVARYGYTF. DNA for the CDR3: TGCGCCAGCAGCTTGGCCAGTCCAGTCGCCCGATATGGCTACACCTTC. The V call is TRBV5-1, the J call TRBJ1-2; D is uncertain. The CDR3 has 16 residues. Trimming cost V 0 bases and J 5 bases, with 17 bases left between them. CDR1 is SGHRS and CDR2 is YFSETQ in the germline V gene.